This T cell receptor (beta chain) was identified during a study of T cell changes during pregnancy in multiple sclerosis. TCRdb keeps only in-frame clones here, not all; method: immunoSEQ multiplex PCR. The sample consists of around 69,000 clones, about 92% of them appearing once. Germline assignment: CDR1 SGHAT and CDR2 FQNNGV. The CDR3 sequence is 15 residues long. The trim removed 5 bases at V and 8 bases at J, leaving 14 bases unmatched. The sequence derives from a female donor in good health, enrolled as a control in a pregnancy study. The rearrangement uses TRBV11-2 and TRBJ1-2; TRBD1 matches 7 bases. Sequencing used peripheral blood, obtained in the third trimester of pregnancy. CDR3 residues: CASSARPTGVPGYTF. The CDR3 region has the DNA TGTGCCAGCAGCGCCCGGCCAACAGGGGTCCCGGGCTACACCTTC.